A selection of T cell receptor beta chains follows, all from one sample in a study of blood T cell repertoires in COVID-19. Only in-frame clones appear in the TCRdb table, and some are missing; sequencing was by immunoSEQ multiplex PCR. The profile shows over 120,000 clones, over 65% of them singletons. Sequences were obtained from peripheral blood. The source is an elderly woman with active or convalescent COVID-19. CDR3s include the opening cysteine and the closing phenylalanine or tryptophan. A D gene is named only where the DNA matches it firmly. A clone size is listed for some rows: how often the clone was seen (once, few, many), or a class if it is expanded.

D gene: -
J gene: TRBJ1-1
V gene: TRBV9
clone size: -
CDR3 DNA: TGTGCCAGCAAAAGGGGTAGGAACACTGAAGCTTTCTTT
CDR3 protein: CASKRGRNTEAFF

D gene: TRBD1
J gene: TRBJ1-3
V gene: TRBV6-5
clone size: -
CDR3 DNA: TGTGCCAGCACTAGACAGGGGAACTCTGGAAACACCATATATTTT
CDR3 protein: CASTRQGNSGNTIYF

D gene: -
J gene: TRBJ1-5
V gene: TRBV5-8
clone size: -
CDR3 DNA: TGTGCCAGCAGCCCTAGGGGTATGTACAATCAGCCCCAGCATTTT
CDR3 protein: CASSPRGMYNQPQHF

D gene: TRBD2
J gene: TRBJ2-3
V gene: TRBV7-3
clone size: -
CDR3 DNA: TGTGCCAGCAGCCCCGGGGGGGCCCGAGATACGCAGTATTTT
CDR3 protein: CASSPGGARDTQYF

D gene: TRBD2
J gene: TRBJ2-1
V gene: TRBV5-8
clone size: -
CDR3 DNA: TGTGCCAGCAGCTTGAACGGGGGGGCCTACAATGAGCAGTTCTTC
CDR3 protein: CASSLNGGAYNEQFF

D gene: -
J gene: TRBJ2-3
V gene: TRBV19
clone size: -
CDR3 DNA: TGTGCCAGTAGTTCCTATACCCGTGGGGGCGATACGCAGTATTTT
CDR3 protein: CASSSYTRGGDTQYF

D gene: -
J gene: TRBJ2-1
V gene: TRBV7-9
clone size: -
CDR3 DNA: TGTGCCAGCAGCTTAGCGGGGGCCAATGAGCAGTTCTTC
CDR3 protein: CASSLAGANEQFF

D gene: -
J gene: TRBJ1-4
V gene: TRBV14
clone size: -
CDR3 DNA: TGTGCCAGCAGCCTGAGGCGGGAAAAACTGTTTTTT
CDR3 protein: CASSLRREKLFF

D gene: TRBD2
J gene: TRBJ2-7
V gene: TRBV6-2/TRBV6-3
clone size: -
CDR3 DNA: TGTGCCAGCAGCCCACGACTAGCGGGGGGCCAGCGTGACGAGCAGTACTTC
CDR3 protein: CASSPRLAGGQRDEQYF

D gene: -
J gene: TRBJ2-6
V gene: TRBV6-2/TRBV6-3
clone size: few
CDR3 DNA: TGTGCCAGCAGTTACCCCCATCGGGGGAGAATCTCTGGGGCCAACGTCCTGACTTTC
CDR3 protein: CASSYPHRGRISGANVLTF

D gene: TRBD2
J gene: TRBJ2-2
V gene: TRBV7-3
clone size: -
CDR3 DNA: TGTGCCAGCAGCTTAACCCCTAGCGGGGCATTGGAGCTGTTTTTT
CDR3 protein: CASSLTPSGALELFF

D gene: -
J gene: TRBJ2-5
V gene: TRBV29-1
clone size: -
CDR3 DNA: TGCAGCGTTGACCCGGGTTACCAAGAGACCCAGTACTTC
CDR3 protein: CSVDPGYQETQYF

D gene: TRBD2
J gene: TRBJ2-1
V gene: TRBV11-3
clone size: few
CDR3 DNA: TGTGCCAGCAGCCAGGTGACTAGCGGGTCATACAATGAGCAGTTCTTC
CDR3 protein: CASSQVTSGSYNEQFF

D gene: -
J gene: TRBJ1-1
V gene: TRBV2
clone size: -
CDR3 DNA: TGTGCCAGCATACGGGGGGCAAACACTGAAGCTTTCTTT
CDR3 protein: CASIRGANTEAFF

D gene: -
J gene: TRBJ1-1
V gene: TRBV28
clone size: few
CDR3 DNA: TGTGCCAGCAGTCCCATTATGGTCGGGGGTACTGAAGCTTTCTTT
CDR3 protein: CASSPIMVGGTEAFF

D gene: TRBD2
J gene: TRBJ2-1
V gene: TRBV12-5
clone size: few
CDR3 DNA: TGTGCTAGTGGTTTGGTATTGTTAGCGGGGGGAACCTACAATGAGCAGTTCTTC
CDR3 protein: CASGLVLLAGGTYNEQFF

D gene: -
J gene: TRBJ1-5
V gene: TRBV7-2
clone size: few
CDR3 DNA: TGTGCCAGCAGCTTAGTTCAGGGGATATGGCAGCCCCAGCATTTT
CDR3 protein: CASSLVQGIWQPQHF

D gene: TRBD2
J gene: TRBJ2-1
V gene: TRBV18
clone size: -
CDR3 DNA: TGTGCCAGCTCATCACTAGCGGGGGCCGCCTACAATGAGCAGTTCTTC
CDR3 protein: CASSSLAGAAYNEQFF

D gene: TRBD2
J gene: TRBJ2-5
V gene: TRBV4-3
clone size: -
CDR3 DNA: TGCGCCAGCAGCGCAACTGCGGGGGTCGTCCAGTACTTC
CDR3 protein: CASSATAGVVQYF

D gene: -
J gene: TRBJ2-2
V gene: TRBV18
clone size: -
CDR3 DNA: TGTGCCAGCTCACCCCCAAACACCGGGGAGCTGTTTTTT
CDR3 protein: CASSPPNTGELFF

D gene: -
J gene: TRBJ1-2
V gene: TRBV20-1
clone size: -
CDR3 DNA: TGCAGTGCTAGTTACAGGGATGGCTACACCTTC
CDR3 protein: CSASYRDGYTF

D gene: -
J gene: TRBJ1-1
V gene: TRBV5-1
clone size: -
CDR3 DNA: TGCGCCAGCAGCTGGGTGGCACGGCGGGGGGCCAACACTGAAGCTTTCTTT
CDR3 protein: CASSWVARRGANTEAFF

D gene: -
J gene: TRBJ1-5
V gene: TRBV6-5
clone size: -
CDR3 DNA: TGTGCCAGCAGTCAGCGCGGGGAGTATCAGCCCCAGCATTTT
CDR3 protein: CASSQRGEYQPQHF

D gene: -
J gene: TRBJ2-3
V gene: TRBV18
clone size: -
CDR3 DNA: TGTGCCAGCTCCCAGAACGGGCGGGGCACAGATACGCAGTATTTT
CDR3 protein: CASSQNGRGTDTQYF

D gene: -
J gene: TRBJ1-2
V gene: TRBV18
clone size: -
CDR3 DNA: TGTGCCAGCTCACCAGGGAGTTCCCCTGGATCCTATGGCTACACCTTC
CDR3 protein: CASSPGSSPGSYGYTF

D gene: -
J gene: TRBJ1-1
V gene: TRBV2
clone size: -
CDR3 DNA: TGTGCCAGCAGCGTTGACAGTTACACTGAAGCTTTCTTT
CDR3 protein: CASSVDSYTEAFF

D gene: -
J gene: TRBJ1-2
V gene: TRBV30
clone size: -
CDR3 DNA: TGTGCCTGGACCTTTTCAGGTGGCTATGGCTACACCTTC
CDR3 protein: CAWTFSGGYGYTF

D gene: TRBD2
J gene: TRBJ2-5
V gene: TRBV2
clone size: -
CDR3 DNA: TGTGCCAGCAGTGCTATCAGACTAGCGGGGGGCCAAGAGACCCAGTACTTC
CDR3 protein: CASSAIRLAGGQETQYF

D gene: TRBD1
J gene: TRBJ1-5
V gene: TRBV15
clone size: -
CDR3 DNA: TGTGCCACCAGTTCTCTGGACAGGGGACCTAGCAATCAGCCCCAGCATTTT
CDR3 protein: CATSSLDRGPSNQPQHF

D gene: -
J gene: TRBJ1-4
V gene: TRBV4-3
clone size: once
CDR3 DNA: TGCGCCAGCAGCCAAGACTCAGGGCCGAATGAAAAACTGTTTTTT
CDR3 protein: CASSQDSGPNEKLFF

D gene: -
J gene: TRBJ1-4
V gene: TRBV27
clone size: -
CDR3 DNA: TGTGCCAGCAGTTTATTTTTCTCGGGGGCTAATGAAAAACTGTTTTTT
CDR3 protein: CASSLFFSGANEKLFF

D gene: -
J gene: TRBJ1-6
V gene: TRBV21-1
clone size: -
CDR3 DNA: TGTGCCAGCAAGTGGGACTCAACGAGCTCCTATAATTCACCCCTCCACTTT
CDR3 protein: CASKWDSTSSYNSPLHF

D gene: -
J gene: TRBJ1-1
V gene: TRBV28
clone size: -
CDR3 DNA: TGTGCCAGCGTCGCAGGACAGTTGAACACTGAAGCTTTCTTT
CDR3 protein: CASVAGQLNTEAFF

D gene: -
J gene: TRBJ1-5
V gene: TRBV28
clone size: -
CDR3 DNA: TGTGCCAGCCGGACATTACATCAGCCCCAGCATTTT
CDR3 protein: CASRTLHQPQHF

D gene: TRBD1
J gene: TRBJ2-5
V gene: TRBV5-6
clone size: -
CDR3 DNA: TGTGCCAGCAGCGATGGACAGGGGGCAGGGGAGACCCAGTACTTC
CDR3 protein: CASSDGQGAGETQYF

D gene: -
J gene: TRBJ2-7
V gene: TRBV15
clone size: -
CDR3 DNA: TGTGCCACCAGCAGAGGAGGTACGGTCAGATATAACTACGAGCAGTACTTC
CDR3 protein: CATSRGGTVRYNYEQYF

D gene: TRBD1
J gene: TRBJ1-2
V gene: TRBV29-1
clone size: -
CDR3 DNA: TGCAGCGTCGACAGGGGGTTGGGTGGCTACACCTTC
CDR3 protein: CSVDRGLGGYTF

D gene: -
J gene: TRBJ2-2
V gene: TRBV2
clone size: few
CDR3 DNA: TGTGCCAGCAGTGTACAGAACACCGGGGAGCTGTTTTTT
CDR3 protein: CASSVQNTGELFF

D gene: TRBD1
J gene: TRBJ1-1
V gene: TRBV15
clone size: few
CDR3 DNA: TGTGCCACCAGCAGAGTGACAGGGGGATACACTGAAGCTTTCTTT
CDR3 protein: CATSRVTGGYTEAFF

D gene: -
J gene: TRBJ1-1
V gene: TRBV7-3
clone size: -
CDR3 DNA: TGTGCCAGCAGCTTAACGATACAGGACACTGAAGCTTTCTTT
CDR3 protein: CASSLTIQDTEAFF

D gene: -
J gene: TRBJ1-5
V gene: TRBV19
clone size: -
CDR3 DNA: TGTGCCAGTAGTATACAGGTCAATCAGCCCCAGCATTTT
CDR3 protein: CASSIQVNQPQHF

D gene: TRBD1
J gene: TRBJ1-3
V gene: TRBV7-8
clone size: many
CDR3 DNA: TGTGCCAGCAGCTTCGGACAGGGTCGAAACACCATATATTTT
CDR3 protein: CASSFGQGRNTIYF

D gene: -
J gene: TRBJ2-1
V gene: TRBV27
clone size: -
CDR3 DNA: TGTGCCAGCAGTTTTGACAGGAACAATGAGCAGTTCTTC
CDR3 protein: CASSFDRNNEQFF